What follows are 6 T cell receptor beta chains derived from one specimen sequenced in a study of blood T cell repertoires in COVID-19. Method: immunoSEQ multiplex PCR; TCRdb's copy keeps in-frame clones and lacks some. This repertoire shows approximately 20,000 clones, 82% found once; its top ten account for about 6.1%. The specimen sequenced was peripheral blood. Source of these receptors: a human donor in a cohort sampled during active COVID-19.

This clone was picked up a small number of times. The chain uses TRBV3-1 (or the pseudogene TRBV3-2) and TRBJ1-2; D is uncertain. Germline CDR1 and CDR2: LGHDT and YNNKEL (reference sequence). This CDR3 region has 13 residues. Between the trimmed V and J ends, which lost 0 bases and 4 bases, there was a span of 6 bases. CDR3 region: CASSQDPSYGYTF. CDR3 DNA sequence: TGTGCCAGCAGCCAAGATCCCAGCTATGGCTACACCTTC.

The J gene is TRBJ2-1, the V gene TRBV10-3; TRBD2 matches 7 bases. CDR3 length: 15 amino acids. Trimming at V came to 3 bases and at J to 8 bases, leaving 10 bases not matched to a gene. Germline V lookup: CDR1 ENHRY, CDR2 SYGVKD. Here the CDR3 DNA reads TGTGCCATCAGTGAAGGATGGGAGGGTGGCCATGAGCAGTTCTTC. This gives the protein CAISEGWEGGHEQFF.

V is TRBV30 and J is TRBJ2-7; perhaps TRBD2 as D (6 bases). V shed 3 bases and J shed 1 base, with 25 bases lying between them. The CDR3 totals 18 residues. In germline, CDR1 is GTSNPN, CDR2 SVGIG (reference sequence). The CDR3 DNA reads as TGTGCCTGGAGCGGCCTAGCGCCCCGGGATGGAACTTCCTACGAGCAGTACTTC. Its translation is CAWSGLAPRDGTSYEQYF. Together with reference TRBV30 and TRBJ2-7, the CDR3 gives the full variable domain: SQTIHQWPATLVQPVGSPLSLECTVEGTSNPNLYWYRQAAGRGLQLLFYSVGIGQISSEVPQNLSASRPQDRQFILSSKKLLLSDSGFYLCAWSGLAPRDGTSYEQYFGPGTRLTVT.

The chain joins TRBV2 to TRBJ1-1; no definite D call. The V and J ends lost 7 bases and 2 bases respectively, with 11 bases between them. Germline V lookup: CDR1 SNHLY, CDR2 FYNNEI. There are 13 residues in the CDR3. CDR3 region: CASKEGANTEAFF. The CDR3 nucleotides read TGTGCCAGCAAGGAGGGCGCAAACACTGAAGCTTTCTTT.

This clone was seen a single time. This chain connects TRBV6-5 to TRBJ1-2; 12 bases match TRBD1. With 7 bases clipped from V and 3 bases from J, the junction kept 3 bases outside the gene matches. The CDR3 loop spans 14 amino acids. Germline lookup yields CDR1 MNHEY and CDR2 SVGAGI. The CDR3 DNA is TGTGCCAGCAACGGGACAGGGGGCTACTATGGCTACACCTTC. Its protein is CASNGTGGYYGYTF.

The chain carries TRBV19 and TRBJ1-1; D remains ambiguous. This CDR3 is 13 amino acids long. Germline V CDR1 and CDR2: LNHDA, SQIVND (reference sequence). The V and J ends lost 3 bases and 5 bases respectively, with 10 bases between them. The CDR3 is CASSIYSLTEAFF. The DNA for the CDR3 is TGTGCCAGTAGTATCTACTCTCTGACTGAAGCTTTCTTT.